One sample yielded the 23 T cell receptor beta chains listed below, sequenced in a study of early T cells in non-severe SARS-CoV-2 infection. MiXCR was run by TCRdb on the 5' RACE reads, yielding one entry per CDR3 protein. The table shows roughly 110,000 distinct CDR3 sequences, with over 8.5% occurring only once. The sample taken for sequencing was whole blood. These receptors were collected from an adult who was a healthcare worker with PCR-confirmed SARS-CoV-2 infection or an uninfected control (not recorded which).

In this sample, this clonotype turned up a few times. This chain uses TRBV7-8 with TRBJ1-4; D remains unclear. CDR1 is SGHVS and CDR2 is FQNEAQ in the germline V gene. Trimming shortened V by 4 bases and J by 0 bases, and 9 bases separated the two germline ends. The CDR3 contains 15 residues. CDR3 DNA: TGTGCCAGCAGCTCTAACTTTGCAACTAATGAAAAACTGTTTTTT. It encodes CASSSNFATNEKLFF.

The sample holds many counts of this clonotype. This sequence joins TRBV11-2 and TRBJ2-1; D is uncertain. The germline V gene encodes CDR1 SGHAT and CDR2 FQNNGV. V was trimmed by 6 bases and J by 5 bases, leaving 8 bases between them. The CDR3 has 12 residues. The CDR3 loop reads CASRDENNEQFF. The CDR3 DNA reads TGTGCCAGCAGAGATGAGAACAATGAGCAGTTCTTC.

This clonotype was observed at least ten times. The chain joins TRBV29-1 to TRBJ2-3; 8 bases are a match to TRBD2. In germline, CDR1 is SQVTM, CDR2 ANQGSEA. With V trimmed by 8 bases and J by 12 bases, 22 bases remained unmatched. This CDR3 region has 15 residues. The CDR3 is CSIGLAFPRDDPQYF. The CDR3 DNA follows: TGCAGCATCGGACTAGCTTTCCCCCGGGACGATCCCCAGTATTTT.

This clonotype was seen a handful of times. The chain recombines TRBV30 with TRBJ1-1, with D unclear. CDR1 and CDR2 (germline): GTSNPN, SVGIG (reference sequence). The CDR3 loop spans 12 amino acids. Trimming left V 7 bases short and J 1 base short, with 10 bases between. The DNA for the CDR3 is TGTGCCTTCCTCTCGGGGAACACTGAAGCTTTCTTT. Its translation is CAFLSGNTEAFF. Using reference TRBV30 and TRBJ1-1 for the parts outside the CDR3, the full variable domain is SQTIHQWPATLVQPVGSPLSLECTVEGTSNPNLYWYRQAAGRGLQLLFYSVGIGQISSEVPQNLSASRPQDRQFILSSKKLLLSDSGFYLCAFLSGNTEAFFGQGTRLTVV.

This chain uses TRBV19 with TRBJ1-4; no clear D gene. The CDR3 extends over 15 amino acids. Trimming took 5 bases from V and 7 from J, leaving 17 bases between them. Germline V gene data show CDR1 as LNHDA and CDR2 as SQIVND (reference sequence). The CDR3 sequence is CASSLRLHGSEKLFF. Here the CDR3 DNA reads TGTGCCAGTAGTCTGAGACTTCATGGGAGTGAAAAACTGTTTTTT.

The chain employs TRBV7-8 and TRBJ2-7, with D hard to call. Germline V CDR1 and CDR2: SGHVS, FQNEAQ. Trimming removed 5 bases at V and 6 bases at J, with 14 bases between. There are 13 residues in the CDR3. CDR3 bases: TGTGCCAGCAGCCTAGACGAGTCCCTCGAGCAGTACTTC. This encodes CASSLDESLEQYF.

CDR3 sequence (DNA): TGTGCCAGCAGCATAGAGACAGGTCGCACAGATACGCAGTATTTT. Its translation: CASSIETGRTDTQYF. The chain employs TRBV13 and TRBJ2-3, with D tentatively TRBD1 (6 bases). This CDR3 has 15 amino acids. Germline lookup yields CDR1 PRHDT and CDR2 FYEKMQ (reference sequence). Trimming shortened V by 5 bases and J by 1 base, and 13 bases separated the two germline ends.

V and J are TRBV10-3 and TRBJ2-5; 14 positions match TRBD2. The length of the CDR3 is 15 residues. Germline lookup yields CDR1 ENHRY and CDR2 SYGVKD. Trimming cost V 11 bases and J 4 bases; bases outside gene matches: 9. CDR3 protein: CASSTSGRAGETQYF. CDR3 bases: TGTGCCTCTTCGACTAGCGGGAGGGCCGGAGAGACCCAGTACTTC.

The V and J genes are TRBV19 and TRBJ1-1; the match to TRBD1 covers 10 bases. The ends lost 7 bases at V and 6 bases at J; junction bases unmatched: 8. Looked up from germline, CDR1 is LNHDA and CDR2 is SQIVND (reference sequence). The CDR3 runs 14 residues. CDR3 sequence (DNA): TGTGCCAGTACGGACAGGGGGGAGGTCGCTGAAGCTTTCTTT. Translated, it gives CASTDRGEVAEAFF. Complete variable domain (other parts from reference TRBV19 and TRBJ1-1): DGGITQSPKYLFRKEGQNVTLSCEQNLNHDAMYWYRQDPGQGLRLIYYSQIVNDFQKGDIAEGYSVSREKKESFPLTVTSAQKNPTAFYLCASTDRGEVAEAFFGQGTRLTVV.

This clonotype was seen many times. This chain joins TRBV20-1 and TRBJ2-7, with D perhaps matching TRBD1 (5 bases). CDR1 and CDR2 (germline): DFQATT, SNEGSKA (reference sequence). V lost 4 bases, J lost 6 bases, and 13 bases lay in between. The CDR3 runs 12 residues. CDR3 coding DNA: TGCAGTGCTAAGTCAAGGGGTCGCGAGCAGTACTTC. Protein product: CSAKSRGREQYF.

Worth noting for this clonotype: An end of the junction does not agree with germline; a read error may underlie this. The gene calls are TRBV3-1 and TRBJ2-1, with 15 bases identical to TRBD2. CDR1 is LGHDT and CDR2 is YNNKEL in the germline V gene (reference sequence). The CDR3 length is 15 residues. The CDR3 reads CASSQGGTSGRQGIF. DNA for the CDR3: TGTGCCAGCAGCCAAGGAGGGACTAGCGGGAGGCAGGGGATCTTC.

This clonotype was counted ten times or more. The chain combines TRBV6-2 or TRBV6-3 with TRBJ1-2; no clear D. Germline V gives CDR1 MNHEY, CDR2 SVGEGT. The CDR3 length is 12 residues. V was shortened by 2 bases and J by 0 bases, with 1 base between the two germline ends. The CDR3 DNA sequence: TGTGCCAGCAGTTACACTAACTATGGCTACACCTTC. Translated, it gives CASSYTNYGYTF.

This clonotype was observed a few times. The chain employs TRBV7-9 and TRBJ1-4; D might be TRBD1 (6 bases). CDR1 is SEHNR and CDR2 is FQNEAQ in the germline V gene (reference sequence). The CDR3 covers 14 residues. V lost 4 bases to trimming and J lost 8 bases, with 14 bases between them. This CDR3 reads CASSSEGGREKLFF. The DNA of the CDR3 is TGTGCCAGCAGCTCCGAGGGGGGGAGAGAAAAACTGTTTTTT.

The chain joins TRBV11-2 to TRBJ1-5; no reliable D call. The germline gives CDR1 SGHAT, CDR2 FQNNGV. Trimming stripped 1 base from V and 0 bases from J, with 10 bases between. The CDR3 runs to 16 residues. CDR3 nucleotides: TGTGCCAGCAGCTTAGGAGGCAGATATAGCAATCAGCCCCAGCATTTT. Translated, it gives CASSLGGRYSNQPQHF.

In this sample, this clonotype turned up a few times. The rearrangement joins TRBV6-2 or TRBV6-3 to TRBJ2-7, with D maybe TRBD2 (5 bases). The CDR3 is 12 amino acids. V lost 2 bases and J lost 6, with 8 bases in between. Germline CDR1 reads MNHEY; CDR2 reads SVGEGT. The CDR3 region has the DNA TGTGCCAGCAGTTACAGTCTAGCCGAGCAGTACTTC. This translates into CASSYSLAEQYF.

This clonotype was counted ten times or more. CDR3 nucleotide sequence: TGTGCCAGCAGTATCGGGACAGCCCTAGCCAAAAACATTCAGTACTTC. It is translated as CASSIGTALAKNIQYF. The rearrangement uses TRBV12-3 or TRBV12-4 and TRBJ2-4; 7 bases match TRBD1. CDR3 length equals 16 residues. The V segment lost 5 bases and the J segment 0 bases; nucleotides outside the gene matches: 7.

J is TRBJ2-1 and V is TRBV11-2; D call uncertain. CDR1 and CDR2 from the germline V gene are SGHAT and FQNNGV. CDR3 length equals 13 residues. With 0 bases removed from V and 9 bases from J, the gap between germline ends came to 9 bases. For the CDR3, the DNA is TGTGCCAGCAGCTTAGATATGTACGGTGAGCAGTTCTTC. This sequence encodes CASSLDMYGEQFF.

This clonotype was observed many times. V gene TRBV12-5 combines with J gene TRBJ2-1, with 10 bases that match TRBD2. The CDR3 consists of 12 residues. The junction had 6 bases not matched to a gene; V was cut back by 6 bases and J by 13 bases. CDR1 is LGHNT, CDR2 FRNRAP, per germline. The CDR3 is CASGTAGGPQFF. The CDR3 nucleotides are TGTGCTAGTGGGACAGCGGGAGGGCCCCAGTTCTTC. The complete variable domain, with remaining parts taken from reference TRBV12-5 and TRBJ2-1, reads DARVTQTPRHKVTEMGQEVTMRCQPILGHNTVFWYRQTMMQGLELLAYFRNRAPLDDSGMPKDRFSAEMPDATLATLKIQPSEPRDSAVYFCASGTAGGPQFFGPGTRLTVL.

CDR3 amino acids: CSASPLLADYEQYF. CDR3 coding DNA: TGCAGTGCTAGCCCGCTTCTAGCCGACTACGAGCAGTACTTC. The rearrangement joins TRBV20-1 to TRBJ2-7; tentatively, D is TRBD2 (5 bases). The germline gives CDR1 DFQATT, CDR2 SNEGSKA (reference sequence). There are 14 residues in the CDR3. V was cut by 3 bases and J by 3 bases, with 15 bases left in between.

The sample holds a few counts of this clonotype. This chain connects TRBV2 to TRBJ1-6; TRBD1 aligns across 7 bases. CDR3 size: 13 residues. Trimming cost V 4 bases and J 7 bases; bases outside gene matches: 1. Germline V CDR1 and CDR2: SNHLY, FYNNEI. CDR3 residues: CASSGDSNSPLHF. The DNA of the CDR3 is TGTGCCAGCAGTGGGGACAGCAATTCACCCCTCCACTTT. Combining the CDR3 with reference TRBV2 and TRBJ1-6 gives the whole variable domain EPEVTQTPSHQVTQMGQEVILRCVPISNHLYFYWYRQILGQKVEFLVSFYNNEISEKSEIFDDQFSVERPDGSNFTLKIRSTKLEDSAMYFCASSGDSNSPLHFGNGTRLTVT.

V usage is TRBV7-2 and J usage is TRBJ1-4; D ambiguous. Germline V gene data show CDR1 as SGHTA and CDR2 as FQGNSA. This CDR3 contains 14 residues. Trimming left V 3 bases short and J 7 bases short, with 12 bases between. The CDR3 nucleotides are TGTGCCAGCAGCTTCGGAGGGTTTGGTGAAAAACTGTTTTTT. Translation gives CASSFGGFGEKLFF.

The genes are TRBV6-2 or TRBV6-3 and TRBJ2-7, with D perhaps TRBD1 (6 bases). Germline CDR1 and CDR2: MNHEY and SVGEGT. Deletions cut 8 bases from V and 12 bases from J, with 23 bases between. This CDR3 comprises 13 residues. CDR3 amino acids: CASAYTGTTLPYF. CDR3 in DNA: TGTGCCAGCGCGTACACCGGGACAACGTTACCGTACTTC.

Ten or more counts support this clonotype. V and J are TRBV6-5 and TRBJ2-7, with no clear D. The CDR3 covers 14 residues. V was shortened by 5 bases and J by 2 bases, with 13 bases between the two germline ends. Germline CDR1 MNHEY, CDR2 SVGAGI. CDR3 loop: CASSPRPDTYEQYF. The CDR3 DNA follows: TGTGCCAGCAGTCCTCGACCGGATACCTACGAGCAGTACTTC.